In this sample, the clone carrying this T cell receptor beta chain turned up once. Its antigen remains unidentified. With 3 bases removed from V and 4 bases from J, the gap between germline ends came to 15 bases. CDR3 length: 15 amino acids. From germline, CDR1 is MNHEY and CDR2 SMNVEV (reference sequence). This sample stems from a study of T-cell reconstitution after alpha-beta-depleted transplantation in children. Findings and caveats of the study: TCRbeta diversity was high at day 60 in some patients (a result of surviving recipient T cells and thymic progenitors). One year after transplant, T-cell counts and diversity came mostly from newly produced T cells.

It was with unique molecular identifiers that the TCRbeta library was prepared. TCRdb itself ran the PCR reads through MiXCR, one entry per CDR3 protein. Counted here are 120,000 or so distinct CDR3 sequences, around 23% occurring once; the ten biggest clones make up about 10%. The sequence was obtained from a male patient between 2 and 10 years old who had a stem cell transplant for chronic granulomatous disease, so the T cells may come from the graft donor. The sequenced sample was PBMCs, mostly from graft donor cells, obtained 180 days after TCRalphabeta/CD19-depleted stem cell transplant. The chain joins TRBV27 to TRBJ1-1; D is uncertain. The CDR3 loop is CASSFPYVPITEAFF. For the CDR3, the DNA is TGTGCCAGCAGTTTCCCCTACGTTCCGATCACTGAAGCTTTCTTT.